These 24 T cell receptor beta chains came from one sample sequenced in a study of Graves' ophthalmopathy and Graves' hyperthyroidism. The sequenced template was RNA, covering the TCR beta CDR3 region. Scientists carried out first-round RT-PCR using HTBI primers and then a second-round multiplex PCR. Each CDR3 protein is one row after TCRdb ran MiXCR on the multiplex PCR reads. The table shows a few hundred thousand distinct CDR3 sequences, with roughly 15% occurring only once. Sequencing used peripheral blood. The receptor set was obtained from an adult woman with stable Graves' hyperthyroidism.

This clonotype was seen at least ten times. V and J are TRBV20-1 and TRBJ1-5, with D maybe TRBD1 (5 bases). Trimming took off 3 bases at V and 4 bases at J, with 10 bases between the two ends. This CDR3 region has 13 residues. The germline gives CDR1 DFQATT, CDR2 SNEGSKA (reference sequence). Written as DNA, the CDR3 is TGCAGTGCTAGGATGACAGCTAATCAGCCCCAGCATTTT. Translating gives CSARMTANQPQHF.

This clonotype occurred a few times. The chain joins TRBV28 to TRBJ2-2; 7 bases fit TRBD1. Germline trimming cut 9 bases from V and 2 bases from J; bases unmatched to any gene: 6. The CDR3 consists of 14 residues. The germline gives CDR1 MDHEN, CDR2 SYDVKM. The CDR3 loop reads CASTQGRNTGELFF. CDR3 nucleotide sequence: TGTGCCAGTACACAGGGGCGCAACACCGGGGAGCTGTTTTTT.

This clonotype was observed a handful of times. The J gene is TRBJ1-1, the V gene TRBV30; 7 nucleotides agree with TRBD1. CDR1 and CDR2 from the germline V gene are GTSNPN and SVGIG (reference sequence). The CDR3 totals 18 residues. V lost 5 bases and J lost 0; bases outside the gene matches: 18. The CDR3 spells CAWGPTGRRRHMNTEAFF. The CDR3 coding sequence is TGTGCCTGGGGCCCGACAGGGCGCAGGCGGCACATGAACACTGAAGCTTTCTTT.

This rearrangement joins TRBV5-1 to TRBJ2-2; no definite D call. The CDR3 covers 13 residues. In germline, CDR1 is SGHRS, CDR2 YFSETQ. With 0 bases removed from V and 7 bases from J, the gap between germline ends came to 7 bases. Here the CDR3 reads CASSLANGGELFF. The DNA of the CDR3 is TGCGCCAGCAGCTTGGCCAACGGCGGGGAGCTGTTTTTT. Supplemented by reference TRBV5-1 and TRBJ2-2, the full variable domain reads KAGVTQTPRYLIKTRGQQVTLSCSPISGHRSVSWYQQTPGQGLQFLFEYFSETQRNKGNFPGRFSGRQFSNSRSEMNVSTLELGDSALYLCASSLANGGELFFGEGSRLTVL.

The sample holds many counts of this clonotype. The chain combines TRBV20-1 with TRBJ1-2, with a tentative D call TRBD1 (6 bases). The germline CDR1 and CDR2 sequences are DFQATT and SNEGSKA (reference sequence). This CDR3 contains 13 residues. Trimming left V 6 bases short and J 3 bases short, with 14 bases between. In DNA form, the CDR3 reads TGCAGTGCCACCGACAGGCGAGACTATGGCTACACCTTC. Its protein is CSATDRRDYGYTF.

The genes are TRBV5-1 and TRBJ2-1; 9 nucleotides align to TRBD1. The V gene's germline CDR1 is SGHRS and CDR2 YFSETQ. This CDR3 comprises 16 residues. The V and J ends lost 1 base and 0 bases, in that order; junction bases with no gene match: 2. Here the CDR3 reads CASSLWGQGSYNEQFF. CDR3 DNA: TGCGCCAGCAGCTTGTGGGGACAGGGCTCCTACAATGAGCAGTTCTTC.

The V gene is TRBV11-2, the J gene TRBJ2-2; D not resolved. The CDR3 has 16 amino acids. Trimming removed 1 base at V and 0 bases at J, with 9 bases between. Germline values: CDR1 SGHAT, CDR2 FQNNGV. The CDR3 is CASSLVVDANTGELFF. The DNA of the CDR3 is TGTGCCAGCAGCTTAGTGGTAGACGCGAACACCGGGGAGCTGTTTTTT.

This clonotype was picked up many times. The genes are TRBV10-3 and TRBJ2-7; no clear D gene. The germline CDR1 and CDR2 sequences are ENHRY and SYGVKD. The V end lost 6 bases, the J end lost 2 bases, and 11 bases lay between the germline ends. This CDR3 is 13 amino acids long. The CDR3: CAIRPGETYEQYF. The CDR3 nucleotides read TGTGCCATCAGACCGGGTGAGACCTACGAGCAGTACTTC.

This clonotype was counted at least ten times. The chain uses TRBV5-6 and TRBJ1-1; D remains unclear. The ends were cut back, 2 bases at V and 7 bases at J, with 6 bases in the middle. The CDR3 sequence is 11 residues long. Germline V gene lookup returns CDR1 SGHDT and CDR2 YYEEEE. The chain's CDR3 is CASSFANEAFF. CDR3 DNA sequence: TGTGCCAGCAGCTTCGCAAATGAAGCTTTCTTT.

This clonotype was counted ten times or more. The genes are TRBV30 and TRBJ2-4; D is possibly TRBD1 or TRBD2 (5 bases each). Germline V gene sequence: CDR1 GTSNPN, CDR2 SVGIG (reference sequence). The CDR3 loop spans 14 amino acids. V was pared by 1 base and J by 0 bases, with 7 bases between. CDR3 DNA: TGTGCCTGGAGTGATGGGACAGCCAAAAACATTCAGTACTTC. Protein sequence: CAWSDGTAKNIQYF. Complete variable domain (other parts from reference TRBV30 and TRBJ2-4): SQTIHQWPATLVQPVGSPLSLECTVEGTSNPNLYWYRQAAGRGLQLLFYSVGIGQISSEVPQNLSASRPQDRQFILSSKKLLLSDSGFYLCAWSDGTAKNIQYFGAGTRLSVL.

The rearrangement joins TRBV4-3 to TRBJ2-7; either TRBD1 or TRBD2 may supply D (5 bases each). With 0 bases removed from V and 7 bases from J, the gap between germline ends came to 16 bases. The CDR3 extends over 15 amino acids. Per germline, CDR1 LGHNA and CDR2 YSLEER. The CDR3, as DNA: TGCGCCAGCAGCCAAGATTATTATTGGGACGGGGAGCAGTACTTC. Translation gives CASSQDYYWDGEQYF.

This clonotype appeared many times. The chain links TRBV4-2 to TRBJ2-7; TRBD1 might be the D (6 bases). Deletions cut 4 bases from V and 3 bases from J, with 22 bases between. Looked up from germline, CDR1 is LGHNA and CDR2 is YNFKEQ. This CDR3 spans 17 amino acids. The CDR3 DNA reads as TGTGCCAGCAGCCTCAATCCCCCGGGACACCTCGTCTACGAGCAGTACTTC. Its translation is CASSLNPPGHLVYEQYF.

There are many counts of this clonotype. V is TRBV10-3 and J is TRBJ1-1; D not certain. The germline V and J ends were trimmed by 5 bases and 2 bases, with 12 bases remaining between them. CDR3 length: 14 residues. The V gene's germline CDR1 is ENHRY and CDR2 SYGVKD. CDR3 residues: CAISLGTQNTEAFF. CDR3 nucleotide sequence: TGTGCCATCAGTTTGGGCACGCAAAACACTGAAGCTTTCTTT.

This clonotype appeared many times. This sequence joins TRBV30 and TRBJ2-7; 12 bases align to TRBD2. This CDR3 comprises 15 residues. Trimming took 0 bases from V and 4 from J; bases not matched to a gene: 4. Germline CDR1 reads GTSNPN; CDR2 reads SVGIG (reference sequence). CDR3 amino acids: CAWSVLAGGGYEQYF. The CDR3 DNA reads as TGTGCCTGGAGTGTACTAGCGGGAGGAGGGTACGAGCAGTACTTC.

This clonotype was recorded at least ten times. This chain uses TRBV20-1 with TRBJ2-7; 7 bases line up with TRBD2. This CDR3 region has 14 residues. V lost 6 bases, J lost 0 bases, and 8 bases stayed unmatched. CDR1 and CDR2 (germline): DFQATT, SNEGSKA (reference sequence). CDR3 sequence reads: CSAKSGGSSYEQYF. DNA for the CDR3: TGCAGTGCGAAGAGCGGCGGGAGCTCCTACGAGCAGTACTTC.

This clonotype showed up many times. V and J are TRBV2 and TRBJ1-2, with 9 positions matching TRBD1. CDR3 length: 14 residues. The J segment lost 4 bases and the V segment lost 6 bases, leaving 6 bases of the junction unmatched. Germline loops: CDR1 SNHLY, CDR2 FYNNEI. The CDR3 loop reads CASRMDRGSYGYTF. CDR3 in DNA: TGTGCCAGCAGGATGGACAGGGGTAGCTATGGCTACACCTTC.

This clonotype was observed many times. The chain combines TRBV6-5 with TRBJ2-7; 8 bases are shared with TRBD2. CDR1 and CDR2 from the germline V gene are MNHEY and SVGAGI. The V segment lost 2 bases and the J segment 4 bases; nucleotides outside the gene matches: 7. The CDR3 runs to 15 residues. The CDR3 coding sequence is TGTGCCAGCAGTTACGACCCGGGAGGGCCGTACGAGCAGTACTTC. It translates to CASSYDPGGPYEQYF.

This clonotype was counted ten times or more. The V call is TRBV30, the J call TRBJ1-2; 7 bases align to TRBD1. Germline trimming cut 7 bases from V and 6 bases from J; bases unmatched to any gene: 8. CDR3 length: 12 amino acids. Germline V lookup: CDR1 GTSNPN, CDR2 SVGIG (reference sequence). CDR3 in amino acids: CAYPTGIDGYTF. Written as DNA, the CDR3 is TGTGCCTATCCGACAGGGATAGATGGCTACACCTTC.

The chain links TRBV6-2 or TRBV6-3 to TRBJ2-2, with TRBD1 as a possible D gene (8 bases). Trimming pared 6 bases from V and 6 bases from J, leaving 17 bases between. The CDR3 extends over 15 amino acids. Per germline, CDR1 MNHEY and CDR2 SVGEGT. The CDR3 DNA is TGTGCCAGCAGCTTACAGGGGGAGGGAGCCGGGGAGCTGTTTTTT. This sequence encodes CASSLQGEGAGELFF.

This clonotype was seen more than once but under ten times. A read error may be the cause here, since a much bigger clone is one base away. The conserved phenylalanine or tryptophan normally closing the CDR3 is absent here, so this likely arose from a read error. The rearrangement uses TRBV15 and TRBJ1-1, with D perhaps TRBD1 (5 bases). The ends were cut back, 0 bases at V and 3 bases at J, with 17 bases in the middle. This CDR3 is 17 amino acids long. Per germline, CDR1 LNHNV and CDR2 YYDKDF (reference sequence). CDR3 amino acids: CATSRDRGGRSDTEAFV. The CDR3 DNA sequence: TGTGCCACCAGCAGAGATCGGGGCGGTAGGAGTGACACTGAAGCTTTCGTT.

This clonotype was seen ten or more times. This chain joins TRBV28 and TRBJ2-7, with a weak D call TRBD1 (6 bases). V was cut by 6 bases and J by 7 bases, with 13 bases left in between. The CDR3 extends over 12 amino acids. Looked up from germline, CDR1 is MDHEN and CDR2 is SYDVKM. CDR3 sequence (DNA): TGTGCCAGCAGAGACAGGCGAATGGAGCAGTACTTC. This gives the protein CASRDRRMEQYF.

CDR3 coding DNA: TGTGCCAGCAGGTCGTCCTCGGTGTATGATGATTCTGAAGCTTTCTTT. Translating it yields CASRSSSVYDDSEAFF. V gene TRBV7-3 combines with J gene TRBJ1-1; D is unresolved. The CDR3 loop spans 16 amino acids. CDR1 is SGHTA and CDR2 is FQGTGA in the germline V gene. Trimming stripped 6 bases from V and 6 bases from J, with 23 bases between.

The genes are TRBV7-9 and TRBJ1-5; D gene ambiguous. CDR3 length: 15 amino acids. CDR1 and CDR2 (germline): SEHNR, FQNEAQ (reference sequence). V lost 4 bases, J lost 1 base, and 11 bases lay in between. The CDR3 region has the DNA TGTGCCAGCAGCTCCCTCTCGTCCAGCAATCAGCCCCAGCATTTT. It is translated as CASSSLSSSNQPQHF.

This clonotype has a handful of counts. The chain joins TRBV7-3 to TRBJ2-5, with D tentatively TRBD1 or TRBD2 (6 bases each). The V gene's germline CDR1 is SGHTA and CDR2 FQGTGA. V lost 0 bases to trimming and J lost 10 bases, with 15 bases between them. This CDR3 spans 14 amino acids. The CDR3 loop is CASSLTGGLRGQYF. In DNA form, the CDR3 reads TGTGCCAGCAGCTTAACGGGGGGCCTAAGAGGCCAGTACTTC.